The sequence of this T cell receptor beta chain was determined in a study of blood T cell repertoires in COVID-19 (dated by TCRdb to about 2020). Study-level background: Samples covering the acute and convalescent phases of COVID-19 were provided by collaborators in the United States, Italy and Spain. The samples were drawn from two sources: the first 160 participants of the ongoing ImmuneRACE study, and some 1,300 subjects contributed by 6 global collaborators. Deeply sampled blood TCRbeta repertoires from subjects exposed to, actively infected with, or recovered from COVID-19 were included in the dataset. The repertoires were made available in a free public database intended to serve as a resource for research on the immune response to SARS-CoV-2. A de-identified subject ID, COVID-19 status, age in years and sex were almost always included in the sample metadata. Where available, HLA class I and class II types were obtained from metadata supplied by the sample provider rather than from assay-based typing. The prospective study material was composed of cDNA or gDNA derived from T cells, B-cell-depleted T cells, or PBMCs. Overall study results and their limits: The quantity of clinical and demographic metadata differed by source and by participant and was supplied without curation.

In Seattle, one collaborating source enrolled patients while the infection was active and tracked those patients longitudinally over the course of disease. The collaborating institutions used their own protocols to collect whole blood in K2EDTA tubes. For TCRbeta analysis, collaborators shipped samples as frozen whole blood, isolated PBMCs, or DNA extracted from either of those sample types. Turning to this clone: Its antigen is not yet known. No base-level quality is on record; no much larger clone is a single base apart.

TCRbeta CDR3 regions were amplified from genomic DNA by means of the immunoSEQ Assay, a bias-controlled multiplex PCR. Turning to the authors' computational methods: Within the assay, amplification of reference gene primers was used to estimate how many nucleated cells each sample contained. To quantify the absolute abundance of each unique TCRbeta CDR3 rearrangement, sequence reads were collapsed and filtered. For each sample, productive Simpson clonality was calculated as the square root of Simpson's diversity index over productive rearrangements. The source is immuneACCESS, and TCRdb retained only in-frame sequences with V and J called. Part of the clones is not carried over; for the studies checked, unresolved V genes explain less than half of this, and the remainder is unexplained. Clone size and V and J calls were adopted from that table, with D and trimming inferred from the DNA. For this sample there are roughly 230,000 clones; nearly 95% appear just once. The leading ten clones occupy over 0.8% of the sample.

The sequencing sample was made of peripheral blood. This receptor was obtained from a man aged 25 to 40 with COVID-19, enrolled during active disease.

CDR3 protein: CASSAGQHYEQYF. The DNA is TGTGCCAGCAGCGCTGGACAGCACTACGAGCAGTACTTC. This receptor chain uses TRBV11-2 and TRBJ2-7, and TRBD1 may be the D gene, going by 6 matching bases. The germline V gene provides CDR1 SGHAT and CDR2 FQNNGV. At the junction V is shortened by 5 bases and J by 3 bases, with 11 bases in between. The CDR3 runs 13 residues from the cysteine to the phenylalanine. Only the CDR3 region is kept as DNA, spanning 39 bases read in frame from base 1.